The rows below give T cell receptor beta chains drawn from one sample of a study of T cells in Graves' hyperthyroidism and ophthalmopathy. TCRdb called the multiplex PCR reads again in MiXCR, with one record for every CDR3 protein. This table has fewer than 400,000 distinct CDR3 sequences, around 16% appearing once. Input material: blood. The receptors derive from a woman aged 18-29 years with Graves' hyperthyroidism that later progressed to Graves' ophthalmopathy. CDR3s include the opening cysteine and the closing phenylalanine or tryptophan. The D gene is left open where the match is weak. Clone sizes are given selectively: once, few, many, or a class where the clone is expanded.

clone size,D gene,V gene,J gene,CDR3 protein,CDR3 DNA
many,TRBD1,TRBV28,TRBJ2-7,CASSLLGQHYEQYF,TGTGCCAGCAGTCTTTTGGGACAGCACTACGAGCAGTACTTC
.,TRBD2,TRBV6-1,TRBJ2-1,CASSLPSGEGYNEQFF,TGTGCCAGCAGCCTCCCTAGCGGGGAAGGGTACAATGAGCAGTTCTTC
few,TRBD1,TRBV20-1,TRBJ2-7,CSARVMGQGSYEQYF,TGCAGTGCTAGAGTAATGGGACAGGGGTCCTACGAGCAGTACTTC
.,.,TRBV15,TRBJ2-1,CATSRDSGANEQFF,TGTGCCACCAGCAGAGATAGTGGGGCGAATGAGCAGTTCTTC
many,TRBD1,TRBV5-1,TRBJ2-7,CASSEGAVHEQYF,TGCGCCAGCAGTGAGGGGGCTGTCCACGAGCAGTACTTC
few,.,TRBV6-6,TRBJ2-2,CASSYSTGRGNTGELFF,TGTGCCAGCAGTTACTCGACGGGGCGGGGGAACACCGGGGAGCTGTTTTTT
.,.,TRBV28,TRBJ2-7,CASSFGGYGQYF,TGTGCCAGCAGTTTTGGGGGCTACGGGCAGTACTTC
many,TRBD2,TRBV7-2,TRBJ2-2,CASSLVSLLAGTNTGELFF,TGTGCCAGCAGCTTAGTATCCCTACTAGCGGGGACGAACACCGGGGAGCTGTTTTTT
.,.,TRBV29-1,TRBJ2-1,CSVDPRGPYNEQFF,TGCAGCGTTGATCCCAGGGGCCCCTACAATGAGCAGTTCTTC
many,.,TRBV24-1,TRBJ1-1,CATWAGAGEAFF,TGTGCCACCTGGGCTGGCGCAGGTGAAGCTTTCTTT
.,.,TRBV12-3/TRBV12-4,TRBJ2-7,CASSLIYGLGSSYEQYF,TGTGCCAGCAGTTTAATATACGGGTTGGGGAGCTCCTACGAGCAGTACTTC
many,TRBD1,TRBV27,TRBJ2-4,CASFGQGNIQYF,TGTGCCAGCTTTGGACAGGGGAACATTCAGTACTTC
many,.,TRBV7-2,TRBJ2-5,CASSLVIIQETQYF,TGTGCCAGCAGCTTAGTTATTATTCAAGAGACCCAGTACTTC
many,.,TRBV7-9,TRBJ2-7,CASSSQVLSPHEQYF,TGTGCCAGCAGCTCCCAGGTCCTTTCTCCCCACGAGCAGTACTTC
many,.,TRBV30,TRBJ2-7,CAWSVQGGRQYF,TGTGCCTGGAGTGTACAAGGGGGGCGGCAGTACTTC
many,TRBD1,TRBV20-1,TRBJ2-7,CSAHNRDRANEQYF,TGCAGTGCGCATAACCGGGACAGGGCAAACGAGCAGTACTTC
.,.,TRBV6-2/TRBV6-3,TRBJ2-6,CASSDRASGANVLTF,TGTGCCAGCAGTGACAGAGCCTCTGGGGCCAACGTCCTGACTTTC
few,.,TRBV6-2/TRBV6-3,TRBJ2-3,CASSISEALDTQYF,TGTGCCAGCAGTATATCGGAGGCTCTGGATACGCAGTATTTT
.,TRBD2,TRBV19,TRBJ2-2,CASSMGLRGGELFF,TGTGCCAGTAGTATGGGACTACGGGGCGGGGAGCTGTTTTTT
few,.,TRBV28,TRBJ2-7,CASSSGVMPYEQYF,TGTGCCAGCAGTTCAGGGGTAATGCCCTACGAGCAGTACTTC
many,TRBD1,TRBV6-1,TRBJ1-5,CASSVIRTGGDQPQHF,TGTGCCAGCAGTGTCATAAGGACAGGGGGCGATCAGCCCCAGCATTTT
few,.,TRBV3-1,TRBJ2-2,CASSQLADFPLSTGELFF,TGTGCCAGCAGCCAGCTCGCAGATTTCCCCCTCTCCACCGGGGAGCTGTTTTTT
.,.,TRBV6-2/TRBV6-3,TRBJ2-5,CASSYSIGRGGETQYF,TGTGCCAGCAGTTACTCGATAGGCAGGGGGGGAGAGACCCAGTACTTC
many,TRBD2,TRBV7-2,TRBJ2-1,CASSTGLAGDNEQFF,TGTGCCAGCAGCACGGGACTAGCGGGAGACAATGAGCAGTTCTTC
many,.,TRBV2,TRBJ2-3,CASIEGPSPRWTYF,TGTGCCAGCATAGAGGGACCTAGCCCCCGGTGGACGTATTTT
.,.,TRBV15,TRBJ1-4,CATSRVGVWNEKLFF,TGTGCCACCAGCAGAGTGGGGGTATGGAATGAAAAACTGTTTTTT
many,TRBD2,TRBV2,TRBJ2-5,CASRGLAGVRETQYF,TGTGCCAGCAGGGGACTAGCGGGAGTTCGGGAGACCCAGTACTTC
.,.,TRBV7-9,TRBJ2-3,CASRLRGSSPTDTQYF,TGTGCCAGCAGGTTAAGGGGTAGCAGTCCCACAGATACGCAGTATTTT
.,TRBD1,TRBV6-6,TRBJ1-6,CASSYGDRGRDSPLHF,TGTGCCAGCAGTTACGGGGACAGGGGGCGAGATTCACCCCTCCACTTT
few,.,TRBV6-1,TRBJ1-1,CASRASYTGILQAFF,TGTGCCAGCAGAGCAAGTTACACAGGGATTCTCCAAGCTTTCTTT
many,TRBD2,TRBV28,TRBJ2-7,CASSPGLEVYEQYF,TGTGCCAGCAGCCCCGGACTAGAGGTCTACGAGCAGTACTTC
few,.,TRBV29-1,TRBJ2-7,CSVGSDDSYEQYF,TGCAGCGTTGGCAGTGACGACTCCTACGAGCAGTACTTC
few,.,TRBV3-1,TRBJ1-6,CASSKWGSIYNSPLHF,TGTGCCAGCAGCAAGTGGGGATCGATCTATAATTCACCCCTCCACTTT
few,.,TRBV28,TRBJ2-2,CASSSSGYTGELFF,TGTGCCAGCAGTTCGAGCGGGTACACCGGGGAGCTGTTTTTT
.,TRBD1,TRBV6-4,TRBJ2-3,CASSESGTGGTDTQYF,TGTGCCAGCAGTGAGTCCGGGACAGGGGGCACGGATACGCAGTATTTT
medium-sized,TRBD1,TRBV28,TRBJ1-2,CASRLSTLHDREGGYTF,TGTGCCAGCAGGTTATCAACGTTACACGACAGGGAAGGTGGCTACACCTTC
few,.,TRBV9,TRBJ2-7,CASTDGSSYEQYF,TGTGCCAGCACTGACGGGAGTTCCTACGAGCAGTACTTC
many,.,TRBV7-9,TRBJ2-3,CASSWDQTSGSTDTQYF,TGTGCCAGCAGCTGGGACCAAACCAGCGGAAGCACAGATACGCAGTATTTT
.,.,TRBV28,TRBJ2-3,CASSSTSRGATDTQYF,TGTGCCAGCAGTTCGACCTCCAGGGGGGCCACAGATACGCAGTATTTT
many,.,TRBV25-1,TRBJ1-1,CASGGPRMNGAEAFF,TGTGCCAGCGGCGGGCCACGGATGAATGGTGCTGAAGCTTTCTTT
.,.,TRBV27,TRBJ1-6,CASSLTLLGGYGESPLHF,TGTGCCAGCAGTTTAACCCTCCTAGGCGGATATGGGGAATCACCCCTCCACTTT